This TCR beta chain was obtained from a study of chemoradiotherapy in HPV16-positive cancers. V was pared by 1 base and J by 0 bases, with 10 bases between. The germline CDR1 and CDR2 sequences are MGHRA and YSYEKL. The CDR3 spans 17 residues. Samples were taken several times over chemoradiotherapy. Generated by immunoSEQ multiplex PCR, the TCRdb table keeps only in-frame clones and is missing some. The sample carries several thousand clones, roughly 95% recorded once. Points on this clone: Its antigen is currently unknown.

Whole-study findings and limits: In HPV16-positive patients, HPV-responsive T-cell expansion tracked better recurrence-free survival.

This TCR derives from a human donor with HPV-associated anogenital cancer. The material sequenced was tumor tissue, taken from a patient who underwent chemoradiotherapy. This sequence joins TRBV4-1 and TRBJ2-6; possible D gene TRBD1, 6 bases. In DNA form, the CDR3 reads TGCGCCAGCAGCCAAGTTGGCAGGGGCTCTGGGGCCAACGTCCTGACTTTC. Its translation is CASSQVGRGSGANVLTF.